This TCR beta chain was documented in a study of CD8+CD57+ T cells in acquired aplastic anemia. The study profiled TCR beta VDJ and CDR3 using genomic DNA as template. TCRdb re-analysed the reads in MiXCR, keeping a single row per CDR3 protein. The table includes around 150,000 distinct CDR3 sequences, roughly 48% detected once. The CDR3 length is 15 residues. V dropped 3 bases and J dropped 0; count of bases not matched to a gene: 2. CDR1 is SNHLY, CDR2 FYNNEI, per germline. Before being chosen for sequencing, patients had shown CD8+CD57+ cell expansion by flow cytometry. The sequenced sample consisted of sorted CD4+, CD8+, or CD8+CD57+ T cells (not recorded which) from PBMCs. The sequence was collected from a human donor with aplastic anemia. The chain combines TRBV2 with TRBJ1-1; TRBD1 agrees at 9 bases. The CDR3 region is CASSEGQGLNTEAFF. The CDR3 nucleotides are TGTGCCAGCAGTGAGGGACAGGGTTTGAACACTGAAGCTTTCTTT.